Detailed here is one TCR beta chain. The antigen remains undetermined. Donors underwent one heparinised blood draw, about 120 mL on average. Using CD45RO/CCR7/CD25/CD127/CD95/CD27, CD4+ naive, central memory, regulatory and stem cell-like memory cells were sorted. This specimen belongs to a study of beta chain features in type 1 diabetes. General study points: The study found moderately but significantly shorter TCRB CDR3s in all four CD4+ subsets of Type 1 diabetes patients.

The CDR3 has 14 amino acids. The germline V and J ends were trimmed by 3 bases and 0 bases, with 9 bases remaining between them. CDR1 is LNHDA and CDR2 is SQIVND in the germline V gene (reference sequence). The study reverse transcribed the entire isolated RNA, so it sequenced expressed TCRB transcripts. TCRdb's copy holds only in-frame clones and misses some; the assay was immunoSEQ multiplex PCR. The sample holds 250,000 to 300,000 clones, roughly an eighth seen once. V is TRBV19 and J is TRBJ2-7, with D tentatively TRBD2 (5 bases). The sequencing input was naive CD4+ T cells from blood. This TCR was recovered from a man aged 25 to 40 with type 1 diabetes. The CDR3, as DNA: TGTGCCAGTAGTATCGGACTTCTCTCCTACGAGCAGTACTTC. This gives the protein CASSIGLLSYEQYF.